The 3 T cell receptor beta chains presented below share a single source sample, sequenced in a study of cytomegalovirus exposure and HLA in healthy donors. Primers included in the PCR were 60 Vbeta and 13 Jbeta primers. TCRdb's copy holds only in-frame clones and misses some; the assay was immunoSEQ multiplex PCR. The profile covers 160,000 or so clones, with roughly 85% appearing a single time and 2% to 2.5% taken by the ten largest. Source material: PBMCs. The receptors were sampled from a young woman in good health and CMV-seronegative.

Turning to this clone: An end of the junction differs from the germline gene, which may be a read error. J is TRBJ1-1 and V is TRBV28, with D unclear. From germline, CDR1 is MDHEN and CDR2 SYDVKM. The CDR3 totals 13 residues. CDR3 DNA sequence: TGTGCCAGCAGTTTACCAGTGAAAACTGAAGCTTTCTTT. Protein sequence: CASSLPVKTEAFF.

The V and J genes are TRBV7-8 and TRBJ1-5, with D perhaps matching TRBD1 (5 bases). The CDR3 loop spans 15 amino acids. Trimming shortened V by 1 base and J by 4 bases, and 11 bases separated the two germline ends. Germline lookup yields CDR1 SGHVS and CDR2 FQNEAQ. The DNA of the CDR3 is TGTGCCAGCAGCTTAGTTGGGGAGGGGAATCAGCCCCAGCATTTT. Amino acids: CASSLVGEGNQPQHF. The full variable domain, completed using reference TRBV7-8 and TRBJ1-5, is GAGVSQSPRYKVAKRGQDVALRCDPISGHVSLFWYQQALGQGPEFLTYFQNEAQLDKSGLPSDRFFAERPEGSVSTLKIQRTQQEDSAVYLCASSLVGEGNQPQHFGDGTRLSIL.

This clone was detected only a few times. One junction end does not reproduce the germline sequence, and a read error may be involved. The chain employs TRBV7-9 and TRBJ2-1, with 12 bases matching TRBD2. The germline V gene has CDR1 SEHNR and CDR2 FQNEAQ (reference sequence). The CDR3 has 15 amino acids. The CDR3 spells CASSLAGGPINEQFF. CDR3 coding DNA: TGTGCCAGCAGCCTAGCGGGAGGGCCAATTAATGAGCAGTTCTTC.